This TCR beta chain is from a study of CD8 T cells in Susac syndrome. The authors reverse transcribed roughly 0.5 to 1 ug RNA with random hexamers. An immunoSEQ multiplex PCR amplified TCR beta CDR3 over 54 Vbeta and 13 Jbeta. Using its own MiXCR run on the immunoSEQ multiplex PCR reads, TCRdb lists one record per CDR3 protein. The table shows 160,000 or so distinct CDR3 sequences, with approximately 96% occurring only once. CD8+ and CD4+ blood T cells underwent TCR beta sequencing. Bulk CD8+ and CD4+ cells came from magnetic negative isolation; CD8+ TEMRA by FACS. The origin of this receptor is a human donor with multiple sclerosis. The sequencing sample was made of CD8+ T cells from PBMCs.

The DNA of the CDR3 is TGTGCCAGCAGCTCACTAGCGGGGGGAGGCACAGATACGCAGTATTTT. This gives the protein CASSSLAGGGTDTQYF. V usage is TRBV7-8 and J usage is TRBJ2-3, with 12 nucleotides matching TRBD2. V lost 4 bases and J lost 1; bases outside the gene matches: 3. The germline V gene has CDR1 SGHVS and CDR2 FQNEAQ. The CDR3 runs to 16 residues.